Listed below are T cell receptor beta chains from one sample, sequenced in a study of OX40 agonist ivuxolimab in advanced cancers. Here immunoSEQ multiplex PCR was the method, and the copy in TCRdb shows in-frame clones only, minus some. Here the sample spans more than 75,000 clones, 70% to 90% being singletons. The material sequenced was CD4+ or CD8+ T cells sorted from blood, taken in a trial of the OX40 agonist ivuxolimab. These receptor sequences come from an adult with an advanced solid tumor such as melanoma, head and neck, liver or kidney cancer. Both conserved end residues are part of each CDR3. The order of the fields is clone size, CDR3 length, D gene, J gene, V gene, CDR3 DNA, CDR3 protein. The D gene is left open where the match is weak. Not every row has a clone size; where given, it reads once, few, many or a size class.

- | 16 | TRBD1 | TRBJ2-1 | TRBV12-5 | TGTGCTAGTGGTCCGTCTACCTCGGACAGGTACAATGAGCAGTTCTTC | CASGPSTSDRYNEQFF
- | 13 | TRBD2 | TRBJ2-3 | TRBV10-3 | TGTGCCATCAGCGGGGGGGGGACAGATACGCAGTATTTT | CAISGGGTDTQYF
- | 17 | - | TRBJ2-1 | TRBV7-9 | TGTGCCAGCAGCTTAAAGCGTAGACTAGACTCCTACAATGAGCAGTTCTTC | CASSLKRRLDSYNEQFF
- | 16 | TRBD1 | TRBJ2-5 | TRBV18 | TGTGCCAGCTCACCCGGGACAGGGGGCCTCCAAGAGACCCAGTACTTC | CASSPGTGGLQETQYF
- | 15 | - | TRBJ1-4 | TRBV6-5 | TGTGCCAGCAGCCCTTGGTTCGGGCTAGGGGAAAAACTGTTTTTT | CASSPWFGLGEKLFF
- | 19 | - | TRBJ1-2 | TRBV14 | TGTGCCAGCAGCCAAGAGACCCTTGGGAGGGTTACGGTTTCCTATGGCTACACCTTC | CASSQETLGRVTVSYGYTF
- | 16 | TRBD1 | TRBJ1-4 | TRBV6-5 | TGTGCCAGCAGTTACTCCGGGACAGGAACTAATGAAAAACTGTTTTTT | CASSYSGTGTNEKLFF
few | 16 | TRBD2 | TRBJ2-1 | TRBV4-3 | TGCGCCAGCAGCCAAGAACTTAGCGGGAGGGTGAATGAGCAGTTCTTC | CASSQELSGRVNEQFF
- | 15 | TRBD1 | TRBJ2-1 | TRBV7-3 | TGTGCCAGCAGCCCTACAGGGGTAAGGGACAATGAGCAGTTCTTC | CASSPTGVRDNEQFF
- | 14 | - | TRBJ2-7 | TRBV4-2 | TGTGCCAGCAGCCAAGGGGTCCAGGCCTACGAGCAGTACTTC | CASSQGVQAYEQYF
- | 14 | - | TRBJ2-5 | TRBV5-6 | TGTGCCAGCAGCTTGTGGGGGCGCGGGGAGACCCAGTACTTC | CASSLWGRGETQYF
- | 15 | TRBD1 | TRBJ1-6 | TRBV25-1 | TGTGCCAGCAGTAACGGACAGGGGTTTCGGTCACCCCTCCACTTT | CASSNGQGFRSPLHF
- | 15 | - | TRBJ1-4 | TRBV27 | TGTGCCAGCAGTACGGTCACCTCAACTAATGAAAAACTGTTTTTT | CASSTVTSTNEKLFF
once | 16 | - | TRBJ2-2 | TRBV7-9 | TGTGCCAGCAGCTTAGTCGATACGCGGAACACCGGGGAGCTGTTTTTT | CASSLVDTRNTGELFF
few | 16 | - | TRBJ2-2 | TRBV4-1 | TGCGCCAGCAGCCAAGATCAGGGGCTGCACACCGGGGAGCTGTTTTTT | CASSQDQGLHTGELFF
- | 17 | TRBD1 | TRBJ2-5 | TRBV7-9 | TGTGCCAGCAGTTCCGGGGCCCGGGACAGGGTAGGCGAGACCCAGTACTTC | CASSSGARDRVGETQYF
- | 14 | - | TRBJ1-1 | TRBV15 | TGTGCCACCAGCAGAGGTCTGGGGGGAACTGAAGCTTTCTTT | CATSRGLGGTEAFF
- | 15 | TRBD1 | TRBJ1-1 | TRBV4-2 | TGTGCCAGCAGCCAAGACCAGACAGGGGGGACTGAAGCTTTCTTT | CASSQDQTGGTEAFF
- | 14 | - | TRBJ2-5 | TRBV7-6 | TGTGCCAGCAGCTTAGAGGGCAGGGTGGAGACCCAGTACTTC | CASSLEGRVETQYF
- | 17 | - | TRBJ2-7 | TRBV11-2 | TGTGCCAGCAGCTCGTTATGGCGGGGAGTGGGGGACTACGAGCAGTACTTC | CASSSLWRGVGDYEQYF
- | 14 | TRBD1 | TRBJ1-4 | TRBV7-9 | TGTGCCAGCAGCTCCTGGGACAGGGGCCTTTCACTGTTTTTT | CASSSWDRGLSLFF
- | 12 | TRBD1 | TRBJ2-7 | TRBV5-5 | TGTGCCAGCAGCTGGGACAGAAACGAGCAGTACTTC | CASSWDRNEQYF
- | 18 | TRBD2 | TRBJ2-2 | TRBV7-9 | TGTGCCAGCAGCTTTTGGACTAGCGGACGAAGGAGCACCGGGGAGCTGTTTTTT | CASSFWTSGRRSTGELFF
- | 15 | TRBD2 | TRBJ2-1 | TRBV7-9 | TGTGCCAGCAGGCCACTAGCGGGAGTCGGGAATGAGCAGTTCTTC | CASRPLAGVGNEQFF
- | 16 | - | TRBJ2-7 | TRBV5-5 | TGTGCCAGCAGCTTGGACGTTGGGACACAAACCTACGAGCAGTACTTC | CASSLDVGTQTYEQYF
few | 11 | - | TRBJ1-1 | TRBV7-2 | TGTGCCAGCAGCTCGTTCACTGAAGCTTTCTTT | CASSSFTEAFF
many | 16 | TRBD1 | TRBJ1-4 | TRBV5-1 | TGCGCCAGCAGCTTCGGACAGGCCCTAACTAATGAAAAACTGTTTTTT | CASSFGQALTNEKLFF
- | 14 | TRBD1 | TRBJ1-5 | TRBV7-2 | TGTGCCAGCAGCTTACATCAGGGGGATCAGCCCCAGCATTTT | CASSLHQGDQPQHF
- | 14 | - | TRBJ1-2 | TRBV27 | TGTGCCAGCAGCCGCACAGGGTCTAATCGGGGCTACACCTTC | CASSRTGSNRGYTF
- | 13 | TRBD1 | TRBJ1-5 | TRBV30 | TGTGCCTGGAGTAGACAGGGCGATCAGCCCCAGCATTTT | CAWSRQGDQPQHF
few | 16 | - | TRBJ2-3 | TRBV13 | TGTGCCAGCAGCCAAACGGATAGTCGCCCCACAGATACGCAGTATTTT | CASSQTDSRPTDTQYF
- | 14 | TRBD1 | TRBJ1-1 | TRBV30 | TGTGCCTGGAACCAACGACAGGGCTGGACTGAAGCTTTCTTT | CAWNQRQGWTEAFF
- | 15 | - | TRBJ1-3 | TRBV6-6 | TGTGCCAGCAGTTACTTGGGAGCCGAAGGAAACACCATATATTTT | CASSYLGAEGNTIYF
- | 18 | - | TRBJ1-2 | TRBV4-1 | TGCGCCAGCAGCCAAGAAGGGGGAGGGCGGCCTACTAACTATGGCTACACCTTC | CASSQEGGGRPTNYGYTF
- | 13 | TRBD2 | TRBJ2-1 | TRBV11-3 | TGTGCCAGCAGCTTAGTGCGGGGGGATATTCAGTTCTTC | CASSLVRGDIQFF
few | 14 | - | TRBJ2-7 | TRBV11-2 | TGTGCCAGCAGCCCGAGGGCTGCCTCCTACGAGCAGTACTTC | CASSPRAASYEQYF
- | 15 | TRBD1 | TRBJ1-1 | TRBV6-5 | TGTGCCAGCAGATCCTCCGGGACAGGGAACACTGAAGCTTTCTTT | CASRSSGTGNTEAFF
- | 16 | TRBD2 | TRBJ2-7 | TRBV19 | TGTGCCAGTAGTGAAGGACTAGCGGGAGTTCGGGGTGAGCAGTACTTC | CASSEGLAGVRGEQYF
- | 16 | - | TRBJ1-5 | TRBV19 | TGTGCCAGTAGTATATATCCTCCCGGGACCCATCAGCCCCAGCATTTT | CASSIYPPGTHQPQHF
- | 13 | - | TRBJ2-3 | TRBV9 | TGTGCCAGCAGCGTAGGATGGACAGATACGCAGTATTTT | CASSVGWTDTQYF
- | 16 | TRBD1 | TRBJ2-5 | TRBV4-3 | TGCGCCAGCAGCCAAGAGGGACAGGGGGCTAAAGAGACCCAGTACTTC | CASSQEGQGAKETQYF
once | 17 | - | TRBJ2-3 | TRBV4-2 | TGTGCCAGCAGCCAAGCGCTGTCCGGGAGTAGCACAGATACGCAGTATTTT | CASSQALSGSSTDTQYF
- | 16 | TRBD2 | TRBJ2-5 | TRBV5-1 | TGCGCCAGCAGCCGCACTGCCGGGACTACTTCAGGGACCCAGTACTTC | CASSRTAGTTSGTQYF
- | 16 | - | TRBJ2-1 | TRBV18 | TGTGCCAGCTCACCACCGAAGGGGGGCTCCTACAATGAGCAGTTCTTC | CASSPPKGGSYNEQFF
- | 15 | TRBD1 | TRBJ1-5 | TRBV2 | TGTGCCAGCAGTGAACAGACAGGGACCAGGCAGCCCCAGCATTTT | CASSEQTGTRQPQHF
once | 15 | TRBD1 | TRBJ2-5 | TRBV11-3 | TGTGCCAGCAGCTTAGAAGGGACAGGGCAAGAGACCCAGTACTTC | CASSLEGTGQETQYF
- | 14 | - | TRBJ2-1 | TRBV11-2 | TGTGCCAGCAGCTTAGATAAGGGGTTCAATGAGCAGTTCTTC | CASSLDKGFNEQFF
- | 15 | - | TRBJ1-1 | TRBV2 | TGTGCCAGCAGTAAGTGGGTAACAGCGAACACTGAAGCTTTCTTT | CASSKWVTANTEAFF
- | 13 | - | TRBJ1-5 | TRBV7-2 | TGTGCCAGCAGCTTAGGCAACAATCAGCCCCAGCATTTT | CASSLGNNQPQHF
- | 14 | - | TRBJ2-7 | TRBV27 | TGTGCCAGCAGTCAGGACATCGCCACCTACGAGCAGTACTTC | CASSQDIATYEQYF
- | 13 | - | TRBJ1-5 | TRBV27 | TGTGCCAGCAGTTTTAGCGTGTATGAGCCCCAGCATTTT | CASSFSVYEPQHF
- | 14 | - | TRBJ1-2 | TRBV11-2 | TGTGCCAGCAGCTTAGAAGGGATTAACTATGGCTACACCTTC | CASSLEGINYGYTF
once | 14 | TRBD1 | TRBJ2-2 | TRBV6-5 | TGTGCCAGCAGTCGACAGGGTGGAACCGGGGAGCTGTTTTTT | CASSRQGGTGELFF
- | 10 | - | TRBJ2-1 | TRBV21-1 | TGTGCCAGCAGCAAAGTGGTCCAGTTCTTC | CASSKVVQFF
once | 14 | - | TRBJ2-5 | TRBV27 | TGTGCCAGCAGTTTCGAAGGGTTTGGGGAGACCCAGTACTTC | CASSFEGFGETQYF